The clone carrying this TCR beta chain was seen more than once but under ten times. Antigen specificity is unknown. This record comes from a study of T cell repertoires in cytomegalovirus infection. MiXCR, applied by TCRdb to the reads, yields one record per CDR3 protein. Counted here are around 430,000 distinct CDR3 sequences, approximately 42% occurring once; the ten biggest clones make up around 45%. The receptor was derived from a human donor in good health (CMV status not recorded). Some clones in this sample may be carry-over from other donors' samples. The source was cultured PBMCs, collected from culture after CMV antigen stimulation.

CDR3 in DNA: TGTGCCAGCAGCTCGCAGGGGGGGGTAACCTACGAGCAGTACTTC. The encoded protein is CASSSQGGVTYEQYF. V and J are TRBV7-2 and TRBJ2-7, with D perhaps assigned TRBD1 or TRBD2 (7 bases each). V shed 4 bases and J shed 2 bases, with 15 bases lying between them. There are 15 residues in the CDR3. The germline CDR1 and CDR2 sequences are SGHTA and FQGNSA.